This TCR beta chain was sequenced for a study of T cell repertoires in cytomegalovirus infection. As for the study in general: Alongside well-studied HLA-B-restricted CMV epitopes, recently identified HLA-C-restricted CMV epitopes were also used. Both CMV infection and a matching HLA type were indicated by public TCR beta signatures.

General study findings and limits: Public TCR beta family frequency separated CMV-and-HLA carriers, including in an independent cohort. The ex vivo response was dominated by HLA-C-restricted CMV-specific TCR beta clonotypes.

In the case of this clonotype: Its specificity is not known.

Losses at the gene ends were 4 bases for V and 16 bases for J; bases not matched to a gene: 6. CDR1 PRHDT and CDR2 FYEKMQ come from the germline V gene (reference sequence). The CDR3 loop spans 12 amino acids. TCRdb re-called the reads through MiXCR, storing one row per CDR3 protein. The table shows some 220,000 distinct CDR3 sequences, with around 40% occurring only once. The receptor's source is a human donor in good health (CMV status not recorded). Some clones in this sample may be carry-over from other donors' samples. Sequenced material: CD8+ T cells from cultured PBMCs, taken from culture after CMV antigen stimulation. The J gene is TRBJ1-6, the V gene TRBV13; TRBD1 matches at 8 bases. The CDR3 spells CASSSMDRDLHF. The CDR3 DNA is TGTGCCAGCAGCTCGATGGACAGGGATCTCCACTTT.